This TCR beta chain was obtained from a study of beta chain features in type 1 diabetes. Investigators reverse transcribed all isolated RNA, so they sequenced expressed TCRB transcripts. Clones were sequenced by immunoSEQ multiplex PCR, and TCRdb holds only the in-frame ones, with some missing. This table has under 250,000 clones, roughly a tenth appearing once. Notes on the study in general: Insertions at VDJ junctions were less frequent in type 1 diabetes patients. These patients also deleted more nucleotides at the same junctions.

The CDR3 length is 16 residues. V was clipped by 4 bases and J by 6 bases; unmatched bases: 16. Germline CDR1 and CDR2: GTSNPN and SVGIG (reference sequence). As concerns this clone: Its antigen is not identified.

This receptor was taken from a man aged 18 to 30 in good health. The sequenced sample was central memory CD4+ T cells from blood. The V gene is TRBV30, the J gene TRBJ1-2; 8 nucleotides match TRBD1. CDR3 region: CAWNSPGQGARDGYTF. The CDR3 nucleotides read TGTGCCTGGAACTCCCCGGGGCAGGGGGCGAGGGATGGCTACACCTTC.